A selection of T cell receptor beta chains follows, all from one sample in a study of blood T cell repertoires in COVID-19. Data came from immunoSEQ multiplex PCR; TCRdb stores just in-frame clones and leaves some out. The data hold some 180,000 clones, with more than 70% observed a single time. Sequencing was done on a sample of PBMCs or T cells enriched from blood (not recorded which). These receptors were obtained from a middle-aged man who had recovered from COVID-19. Both conserved end residues are part of each CDR3. D genes are given only for firm matches. Clone sizes are given selectively: once, few, many, or a class where the clone is expanded.

clone size: -; V gene: TRBV30; D gene: -; J gene: TRBJ1-3; CDR3 DNA: TGTGCCTGGAGTGTAGGGGGGGCGCGGGGAAACACCATATATTTT; CDR3 protein: CAWSVGGARGNTIYF
clone size: -; V gene: TRBV7-6; D gene: -; J gene: TRBJ1-3; CDR3 DNA: TGTGCCAGCAGCTTTCAACTCGGCTCTGGAAACACCATATATTTT; CDR3 protein: CASSFQLGSGNTIYF
clone size: -; V gene: TRBV6-5; D gene: -; J gene: TRBJ1-2; CDR3 DNA: TGTGCCAGCAGTACCCTCGTGGGGGGTTCGGCTGGCTACACCTTC; CDR3 protein: CASSTLVGGSAGYTF
clone size: few; V gene: TRBV7-9; D gene: -; J gene: TRBJ2-2; CDR3 DNA: TGTGCCAGCAGCTTAGGCCAGGGCGGCACCGGGGAGCTGTTTTTT; CDR3 protein: CASSLGQGGTGELFF
clone size: -; V gene: TRBV28; D gene: -; J gene: TRBJ2-5; CDR3 DNA: TGTGCCGCTGGGTCAGGGGTGGGAGAGACCCAGTACTTC; CDR3 protein: CAAGSGVGETQYF
clone size: -; V gene: TRBV30; D gene: -; J gene: TRBJ2-2; CDR3 DNA: TGTGCCCGACCCGGGACAAAGACCGGGGAGCTGTTTTTT; CDR3 protein: CARPGTKTGELFF
clone size: -; V gene: TRBV19; D gene: TRBD1; J gene: TRBJ1-1; CDR3 DNA: TGTGCCAGTAGTATAGGAAGGACAGGGAAGGGCACTGAAGCTTTCTTT; CDR3 protein: CASSIGRTGKGTEAFF
clone size: -; V gene: TRBV5-1; D gene: TRBD1; J gene: TRBJ2-3; CDR3 DNA: TGCGCCAGCAGCTTGAGCAGGGGGTATGGAGATACGCAGTATTTT; CDR3 protein: CASSLSRGYGDTQYF
clone size: few; V gene: TRBV30; D gene: -; J gene: TRBJ1-1; CDR3 DNA: TGTGCCTGGGTGGGGGGGAACACTGAAGCTTTCTTT; CDR3 protein: CAWVGGNTEAFF
clone size: few; V gene: TRBV29-1; D gene: TRBD1; J gene: TRBJ1-5; CDR3 DNA: TGCAGCGTTACGACAGGGGGTTGGGGGCAGCCCCAGCATTTT; CDR3 protein: CSVTTGGWGQPQHF
clone size: -; V gene: TRBV5-4; D gene: TRBD2; J gene: TRBJ2-7; CDR3 DNA: TGTGCCAGCACCCGGGGGGGGAGCGGTGCTTACGAGCAGTACTTC; CDR3 protein: CASTRGGSGAYEQYF
clone size: -; V gene: TRBV6-1; D gene: TRBD1; J gene: TRBJ2-7; CDR3 DNA: TGTGCCAGCAGTGAAAGGGACAGTGCCTACGAGCAGTACTTC; CDR3 protein: CASSERDSAYEQYF
clone size: -; V gene: TRBV5-1; D gene: TRBD1; J gene: TRBJ2-3; CDR3 DNA: TGCGCCAGCAGCTTGGAGGGGGCGCTGGGCACAGATACGCAGTATTTT; CDR3 protein: CASSLEGALGTDTQYF
clone size: -; V gene: TRBV9; D gene: TRBD1; J gene: TRBJ1-1; CDR3 DNA: TGTGCCAGCAGCGTAATAGGACAGGGAATTTCGGACACTGAAGCTTTCTTT; CDR3 protein: CASSVIGQGISDTEAFF
clone size: -; V gene: TRBV28; D gene: TRBD2; J gene: TRBJ2-3; CDR3 DNA: TGTGCCAGCAGTTTATATGGGACTAGCGGTACTGATACGCAGTATTTT; CDR3 protein: CASSLYGTSGTDTQYF
clone size: -; V gene: TRBV5-1; D gene: TRBD1; J gene: TRBJ1-4; CDR3 DNA: TGCGCCAGCAGCCAGGCGGGACAGGGAGGTGAAAAACTGTTTTTT; CDR3 protein: CASSQAGQGGEKLFF
clone size: -; V gene: TRBV10-1; D gene: TRBD1; J gene: TRBJ1-2; CDR3 DNA: TGCGCCAGCAGCGCAGGACAGGGTCAAGGCTACACCTTC; CDR3 protein: CASSAGQGQGYTF
clone size: -; V gene: TRBV9; D gene: -; J gene: TRBJ1-2; CDR3 DNA: TGTGCCAGCACCGCCGACGCGACAGGCGCCTATGGCTACACCTTC; CDR3 protein: CASTADATGAYGYTF
clone size: -; V gene: TRBV28; D gene: -; J gene: TRBJ2-1; CDR3 DNA: TGTGCCAGCAAAGGGGGGGGGTACAATGAGCAGTTCTTC; CDR3 protein: CASKGGGYNEQFF
clone size: -; V gene: TRBV25-1; D gene: TRBD1; J gene: TRBJ1-5; CDR3 DNA: TGTGCCAGCAGTGGCCCAGGGGACAGCCATCAGCCCCAGCATTTT; CDR3 protein: CASSGPGDSHQPQHF
clone size: -; V gene: TRBV6-4; D gene: -; J gene: TRBJ2-1; CDR3 DNA: TGTGCCAGCAGTGAGGACAGCTCCTACAATGAGCAGTTCTTC; CDR3 protein: CASSEDSSYNEQFF
clone size: -; V gene: TRBV5-4; D gene: -; J gene: TRBJ1-2; CDR3 DNA: TGTGCCAGCAGCTTAATGGGAGCTAACTATGGCTACACCTTC; CDR3 protein: CASSLMGANYGYTF
clone size: -; V gene: TRBV19; D gene: -; J gene: TRBJ1-5; CDR3 DNA: TGTGCCAGTAGTATGCGACAGGACAATCAGCCCCAGCATTTT; CDR3 protein: CASSMRQDNQPQHF
clone size: once; V gene: TRBV19; D gene: -; J gene: TRBJ1-2; CDR3 DNA: TGTGCCAGTAGTATCCTCCGGGTTTCGTTGGAGGGCTACACCTTC; CDR3 protein: CASSILRVSLEGYTF
clone size: -; V gene: TRBV13; D gene: -; J gene: TRBJ2-7; CDR3 DNA: TGTGCCAGCAGCGCGAGGAGCTCCTACGAGCAGTACTTC; CDR3 protein: CASSARSSYEQYF
clone size: -; V gene: TRBV11-2; D gene: -; J gene: TRBJ1-2; CDR3 DNA: TGTGCCAGCAGCTTATTCCGATCGGATGGCTACACCTTC; CDR3 protein: CASSLFRSDGYTF
clone size: -; V gene: TRBV28; D gene: -; J gene: TRBJ1-5; CDR3 DNA: TGTGCCAGCAGTTTAGCAGGGCCAAGCAATCAGCCCCAGCATTTT; CDR3 protein: CASSLAGPSNQPQHF
clone size: -; V gene: TRBV30; D gene: -; J gene: TRBJ1-1; CDR3 DNA: TGTGCCTGGACCCGCGGACCCGGGACAGAAGCTTTCTTT; CDR3 protein: CAWTRGPGTEAFF
clone size: few; V gene: TRBV7-2; D gene: -; J gene: TRBJ1-1; CDR3 DNA: TGTGCCAGCAGCTCACCCACCGCGGGGAACACTGAAGCTTTCTTT; CDR3 protein: CASSSPTAGNTEAFF